The clone carrying this T cell receptor beta chain was seen a single time. The target antigen is unknown. The CDR3 length is 15 residues. V shed 6 bases and J 2 bases; nucleotides not matched to a gene: 7. Each CDR3 protein gets one entry after TCRdb re-called the 5' RACE reads with MiXCR. The sample includes roughly 400,000 distinct CDR3 sequences, about a sixth of them seen just once. The data belong to a study of T-cell memory formation after mild COVID-19. General study points: For second-wave clones that peaked at day 37, SARS-CoV-2 specificity went unverified. Later expanders leaned toward CD4+, whereas clones contracting from day 15 to 85 were balanced CD4/CD8. Some SARS-CoV-2-responding clones were already detected in memory before infection.

The sequence was collected from a man aged 18 to 35 who had mild COVID-19 (a few samples of this study predate the infection). Cell type and time point are not known. Material for sequencing was PBMCs or a T cell subset sorted from them (not recorded which). V and J are TRBV12-3 or TRBV12-4 and TRBJ1-3, with 7 positions matching TRBD1. CDR3 sequence (DNA): TGTGCCAGCAGGGAGACAGGGTTTGCTGGAAACACCATATATTTT. Translated, it gives CASRETGFAGNTIYF.